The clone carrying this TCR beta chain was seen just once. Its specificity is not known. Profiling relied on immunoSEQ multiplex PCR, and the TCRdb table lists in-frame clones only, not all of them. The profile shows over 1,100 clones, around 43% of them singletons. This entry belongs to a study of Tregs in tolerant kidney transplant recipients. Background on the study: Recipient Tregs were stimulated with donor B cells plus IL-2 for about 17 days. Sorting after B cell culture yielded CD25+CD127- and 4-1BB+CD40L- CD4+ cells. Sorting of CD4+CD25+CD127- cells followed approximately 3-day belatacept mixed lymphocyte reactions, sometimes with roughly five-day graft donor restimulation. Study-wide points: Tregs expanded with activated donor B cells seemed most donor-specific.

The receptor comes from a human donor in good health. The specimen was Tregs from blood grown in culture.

The CDR3 protein is CASSPGLGNEKLFF. In DNA form, the CDR3 reads TGTGCCAGCTCACCAGGGCTAGGTAATGAAAAACTGTTTTTT. This chain joins TRBV18 and TRBJ1-4; no clear D. The CDR3 totals 14 residues. Per germline, CDR1 KGHSH and CDR2 LQKENI. Trimming left V 2 bases short and J 4 bases short, with 8 bases between.